These T cell receptor beta chains were read from a single sample in a study of shared clonotypes between healthy human individuals. The data were produced by immunoSEQ multiplex PCR, yet TCRdb's version contains in-frame clones alone and is incomplete. Here the sample spans 2 million to 2.5 million clones, almost 96% being singletons. Sequencing was carried out using naive CD4+ T cells sorted from blood. The origin of the receptors is a man aged 18 to 29 in good health. Each CDR3 is given with its conserved first and last residue. Fields, in order: CDR3 protein, CDR3 DNA, D gene, J gene, clone size, V gene. D genes are given only for firm matches. Rows may omit the clone size; those that give it use once, few, many or a size class.

cdr3_aa: CASSRTGGSEAFF
cdr3_nt: TGTGCCAGCAGCAGGACAGGGGGCTCTGAAGCTTTCTTT
d_call: TRBD1
j_call: TRBJ1-1
clone_size: .
v_call: TRBV2

cdr3_aa: CASSLGTSGVREQFF
cdr3_nt: TGTGCCAGCAGCTTAGGTACCTCGGGGGTGCGGGAGCAGTTCTTC
d_call: .
j_call: TRBJ2-1
clone_size: .
v_call: TRBV7-2

cdr3_aa: CASWPPVGQESTDTQYF
cdr3_nt: TGTGCCAGCTGGCCCCCCGTAGGGCAGGAAAGCACAGATACGCAGTATTTT
d_call: .
j_call: TRBJ2-3
clone_size: .
v_call: TRBV28

cdr3_aa: CASSPGGSQYF
cdr3_nt: TGTGCCAGCTCACCAGGGGGGTCCCAGTACTTC
d_call: .
j_call: TRBJ2-5
clone_size: once
v_call: TRBV18

cdr3_aa: CSVCGTVNTEAFF
cdr3_nt: TGCAGCGTTTGCGGGACAGTTAACACTGAAGCTTTCTTT
d_call: TRBD1
j_call: TRBJ1-1
clone_size: once
v_call: TRBV29-1

cdr3_aa: CASSPLGGRDSPLHF
cdr3_nt: TGTGCCAGCTCACCTCTGGGGGGGCGCGATTCACCCCTCCACTTT
d_call: .
j_call: TRBJ1-6
clone_size: few
v_call: TRBV18

cdr3_aa: CARSLVFPRLPVRANTEAFF
cdr3_nt: TGTGCCAGAAGCTTGGTTTTCCCTCGACTTCCAGTCCGGGCGAACACTGAAGCTTTCTTT
d_call: .
j_call: TRBJ1-1
clone_size: once
v_call: TRBV5-3

cdr3_aa: CASKGGQGLYEQYF
cdr3_nt: TGTGCCAGCAAGGGAGGACAGGGACTCTACGAGCAGTACTTC
d_call: TRBD1
j_call: TRBJ2-7
clone_size: .
v_call: TRBV6-1

cdr3_aa: CASSESNSGGSYEQYF
cdr3_nt: TGCGCCAGCAGTGAGTCGAATAGCGGGGGTTCCTACGAGCAGTACTTC
d_call: TRBD2
j_call: TRBJ2-7
clone_size: .
v_call: TRBV10-1

cdr3_aa: CASSLMGPKEETQYF
cdr3_nt: TGTGCCAGCAGCCTGATGGGACCGAAGGAAGAGACCCAGTACTTC
d_call: .
j_call: TRBJ2-5
clone_size: .
v_call: TRBV7-9

cdr3_aa: CSALALGRAFF
cdr3_nt: TGCAGTGCACTCGCACTGGGGAGGGCTTTCTTT
d_call: .
j_call: TRBJ1-1
clone_size: .
v_call: TRBV20-1

cdr3_aa: CASSQDRGDGYTF
cdr3_nt: TGTGCCAGCAGCCAGGACAGGGGGGATGGCTACACCTTC
d_call: TRBD1
j_call: TRBJ1-2
clone_size: .
v_call: TRBV7-2

cdr3_aa: CASEEEVLIEQYF
cdr3_nt: TGCGCCAGTGAAGAGGAGGTTCTGATCGAGCAGTACTTC
d_call: .
j_call: TRBJ2-7
clone_size: .
v_call: TRBV10-1

cdr3_aa: CASSQEPGNNEKLFF
cdr3_nt: TGCGCCAGCAGCCAGGAACCAGGGAATAATGAAAAACTGTTTTTT
d_call: .
j_call: TRBJ1-4
clone_size: .
v_call: TRBV4-1

cdr3_aa: CAMSGTGTGELFF
cdr3_nt: TGTGCCATGTCCGGGACAGGGACCGGGGAGCTGTTTTTT
d_call: TRBD1
j_call: TRBJ2-2
clone_size: .
v_call: TRBV25-1

cdr3_aa: CASSYDRDRNGYTF
cdr3_nt: TGTGCCAGCAGTTACGACCGGGACAGAAATGGCTACACCTTC
d_call: TRBD1
j_call: TRBJ1-2
clone_size: .
v_call: TRBV6-5

cdr3_aa: CAISEGLVRETQYF
cdr3_nt: TGTGCCATCAGTGAAGGGCTAGTCAGGGAGACCCAGTACTTC
d_call: .
j_call: TRBJ2-5
clone_size: .
v_call: TRBV10-3

cdr3_aa: CASSFAGNTIYF
cdr3_nt: TGCGCCAGCAGCTTTGCGGGAAACACCATATATTTT
d_call: .
j_call: TRBJ1-3
clone_size: .
v_call: TRBV5-1

cdr3_aa: CASRAGSGGTGELFF
cdr3_nt: TGTGCCAGCAGAGCAGGGAGTGGAGGCACCGGGGAGCTGTTTTTT
d_call: .
j_call: TRBJ2-2
clone_size: .
v_call: TRBV2

cdr3_aa: CASSRLDETEAFF
cdr3_nt: TGTGCCAGCAGCCGGTTAGATGAGACTGAAGCTTTCTTT
d_call: .
j_call: TRBJ1-1
clone_size: once
v_call: TRBV7-8

cdr3_aa: CASSDGGLDNEQFF
cdr3_nt: TGCGCCAGCAGTGATGGGGGACTAGACAATGAGCAGTTCTTC
d_call: TRBD2
j_call: TRBJ2-1
clone_size: .
v_call: TRBV10-1

cdr3_aa: CASSLGAGSSYEQYF
cdr3_nt: TGTGCCAGCAGCTTAGGGGCGGGGAGCTCCTACGAGCAGTACTTC
d_call: .
j_call: TRBJ2-7
clone_size: .
v_call: TRBV7-3

cdr3_aa: CASSPGFSGGKNIQYF
cdr3_nt: TGTGCCAGCAGCCCGGGATTTAGCGGGGGGAAAAACATTCAGTACTTC
d_call: TRBD2
j_call: TRBJ2-4
clone_size: .
v_call: TRBV6-6

cdr3_aa: CASMFGGTAHSGNTIYF
cdr3_nt: TGTGCCAGCATGTTTGGGGGTACCGCGCACTCTGGAAACACCATATATTTT
d_call: .
j_call: TRBJ1-3
clone_size: .
v_call: TRBV28

cdr3_aa: CASSDSGGDGQYF
cdr3_nt: TGTGCCAGCAGTGATTCAGGTGGGGACGGGCAGTACTTC
d_call: .
j_call: TRBJ2-7
clone_size: once
v_call: TRBV25-1

cdr3_aa: CASSPQAGNQETQYF
cdr3_nt: TGTGCCAGCTCACCACAGGCGGGAAATCAAGAGACCCAGTACTTC
d_call: .
j_call: TRBJ2-5
clone_size: .
v_call: TRBV18

cdr3_aa: CASSITGARDIQYF
cdr3_nt: TGTGCCAGTAGTATAACGGGAGCGAGAGACATTCAGTACTTC
d_call: .
j_call: TRBJ2-4
clone_size: .
v_call: TRBV19

cdr3_aa: CASSVGGNNYEQYF
cdr3_nt: TGCGCCAGCAGCGTGGGAGGTAATAACTACGAGCAGTACTTC
d_call: .
j_call: TRBJ2-7
clone_size: .
v_call: TRBV5-1

cdr3_aa: CASRGKQGANTEAFF
cdr3_nt: TGTGCCAGCAGGGGGAAACAGGGCGCGAACACTGAAGCTTTCTTT
d_call: .
j_call: TRBJ1-1
clone_size: .
v_call: TRBV6-1

cdr3_aa: CASRGGTDTQYF
cdr3_nt: TGTGCCAGCAGGGGGGGCACAGATACGCAGTATTTT
d_call: .
j_call: TRBJ2-3
clone_size: .
v_call: TRBV2

cdr3_aa: CASRRASGDNNEQFF
cdr3_nt: TGTGCCAGCCGCCGGGCTAGCGGCGATAACAATGAGCAGTTCTTC
d_call: TRBD2
j_call: TRBJ2-1
clone_size: .
v_call: TRBV2

cdr3_aa: CASRGSGIRRDTQYF
cdr3_nt: TGTGCCAGCAGGGGTAGCGGTATCAGGAGAGATACGCAGTATTTT
d_call: .
j_call: TRBJ2-3
clone_size: .
v_call: TRBV6-1

cdr3_aa: CASSLNIRYEQYF
cdr3_nt: TGTGCCAGCAGTTTAAACATCCGATACGAGCAGTACTTC
d_call: .
j_call: TRBJ2-7
clone_size: .
v_call: TRBV27

cdr3_aa: CASSLVQGGGNQPQHF
cdr3_nt: TGTGCCAGCAGCTTAGTACAGGGAGGGGGCAATCAGCCCCAGCATTTT
d_call: .
j_call: TRBJ1-5
clone_size: .
v_call: TRBV7-2

cdr3_aa: CASSREIAGNTEAFF
cdr3_nt: TGTGCCAGCTCACGCGAAATTGCGGGGAACACTGAAGCTTTCTTT
d_call: .
j_call: TRBJ1-1
clone_size: .
v_call: TRBV18

cdr3_aa: CASSLYNEQFF
cdr3_nt: TGTGCCAGCAGCCTTTACAATGAGCAGTTCTTC
d_call: .
j_call: TRBJ2-1
clone_size: .
v_call: TRBV5-6

cdr3_aa: CASSLDRVLDYNEQFF
cdr3_nt: TGTGCCAGCAGCTTAGACAGGGTACTGGACTACAATGAGCAGTTCTTC
d_call: .
j_call: TRBJ2-1
clone_size: .
v_call: TRBV7-6

cdr3_aa: CASSRGRGEVGNQPQHF
cdr3_nt: TGTGCCAGTAGCCGCGGCAGGGGAGAAGTGGGCAATCAGCCCCAGCATTTT
d_call: .
j_call: TRBJ1-5
clone_size: .
v_call: TRBV19

cdr3_aa: CASSLATGKTDTQYF
cdr3_nt: TGTGCCAGCAGCTTAGCGACAGGCAAAACAGATACGCAGTATTTT
d_call: .
j_call: TRBJ2-3
clone_size: .
v_call: TRBV7-9

cdr3_aa: CASSAEDRGSLHF
cdr3_nt: TGTGCCAGTAGTGCCGAAGACAGGGGGTCCCTCCACTTT
d_call: TRBD1
j_call: TRBJ1-6
clone_size: .
v_call: TRBV19

cdr3_aa: CASSLNSFNEKLFF
cdr3_nt: TGCGCCAGCAGCTTGAACAGTTTCAATGAAAAACTGTTTTTT
d_call: .
j_call: TRBJ1-4
clone_size: .
v_call: TRBV5-1

cdr3_aa: CAWSVLMGGNTIYF
cdr3_nt: TGTGCCTGGAGTGTATTGATGGGAGGAAACACCATATATTTT
d_call: .
j_call: TRBJ1-3
clone_size: .
v_call: TRBV30

cdr3_aa: CASSLDYTDTQYF
cdr3_nt: TGTGCCAGCAGTCTTGATTACACAGATACGCAGTATTTT
d_call: .
j_call: TRBJ2-3
clone_size: .
v_call: TRBV5-6

cdr3_aa: CASSGGKLAGGRETQYF
cdr3_nt: TGTGCCAGCAGCGGTGGGAAACTAGCGGGGGGTAGGGAGACCCAGTACTTC
d_call: TRBD2
j_call: TRBJ2-5
clone_size: .
v_call: TRBV7-2

cdr3_aa: CASSQDANPGQYF
cdr3_nt: TGTGCCAGCAGCCAAGATGCGAACCCGGGGCAGTACTTC
d_call: .
j_call: TRBJ2-7
clone_size: .
v_call: TRBV4-2

cdr3_aa: CASSLDGRSNSPLHF
cdr3_nt: TGTGCCAGCAGCTTAGACGGGCGCAGTAATTCACCCCTCCACTTT
d_call: .
j_call: TRBJ1-6
clone_size: .
v_call: TRBV7-8

cdr3_aa: CASSLGSSGANVLTF
cdr3_nt: TGTGCCAGCAGCTTAGGCAGCTCTGGGGCCAACGTCCTGACTTTC
d_call: .
j_call: TRBJ2-6
clone_size: .
v_call: TRBV7-9

cdr3_aa: CASSLGPGLAGTGELFF
cdr3_nt: TGTGCCAGCAGCTTAGGACCGGGACTAGCTGGGACCGGGGAGCTGTTTTTT
d_call: TRBD2
j_call: TRBJ2-2
clone_size: .
v_call: TRBV7-9

cdr3_aa: CASSQLDRGRQGYTF
cdr3_nt: TGTGCCAGCAGCCAGCTGGACAGGGGGCGGCAAGGCTACACCTTC
d_call: TRBD1
j_call: TRBJ1-2
clone_size: .
v_call: TRBV7-2

cdr3_aa: CASSMGFNQPQHF
cdr3_nt: TGTGCCAGTAGTATGGGCTTCAATCAGCCCCAGCATTTT
d_call: .
j_call: TRBJ1-5
clone_size: .
v_call: TRBV19

cdr3_aa: CAWMVRGHGYTF
cdr3_nt: TGTGCCTGGATGGTTCGGGGTCATGGCTACACCTTC
d_call: .
j_call: TRBJ1-2
clone_size: .
v_call: TRBV30

cdr3_aa: CASSLRDSGDYTF
cdr3_nt: TGTGCCAGCAGTCTCCGGGACAGCGGCGACTACACCTTC
d_call: TRBD1
j_call: TRBJ1-2
clone_size: .
v_call: TRBV6-6

cdr3_aa: CASSSPSYEQYF
cdr3_nt: TGTGCCAGCAGCTCCCCCTCCTACGAGCAGTACTTC
d_call: .
j_call: TRBJ2-7
clone_size: .
v_call: TRBV7-2

cdr3_aa: CASSLGAGMRTEAFF
cdr3_nt: TGCGCCAGCAGCTTGGGGGCGGGTATGCGCACTGAAGCTTTCTTT
d_call: .
j_call: TRBJ1-1
clone_size: .
v_call: TRBV5-1

cdr3_aa: CASSDEWTGEQFF
cdr3_nt: TGTGCCAGCAGTGACGAATGGACAGGGGAGCAGTTCTTC
d_call: TRBD1
j_call: TRBJ2-1
clone_size: .
v_call: TRBV6-4

cdr3_aa: CASNQPGHGNEKLFF
cdr3_nt: TGTGCCAGTAACCAACCGGGACACGGTAATGAAAAACTGTTTTTT
d_call: .
j_call: TRBJ1-4
clone_size: .
v_call: TRBV19

cdr3_aa: CASSSRDRPYQPQHF
cdr3_nt: TGTGCCAGCAGCTCACGGGACAGACCCTATCAGCCCCAGCATTTT
d_call: TRBD1
j_call: TRBJ1-5
clone_size: .
v_call: TRBV28

cdr3_aa: CASSDSGTGGYEQYF
cdr3_nt: TGTGCCAGCAGCGACTCCGGGACAGGGGGCTACGAGCAGTACTTC
d_call: TRBD1
j_call: TRBJ2-7
clone_size: .
v_call: TRBV13

cdr3_aa: CASSLTGGTYNEQFF
cdr3_nt: TGTGCCAGCAGCCTGACAGGGGGCACTTACAATGAGCAGTTCTTC
d_call: TRBD1
j_call: TRBJ2-1
clone_size: .
v_call: TRBV6-5